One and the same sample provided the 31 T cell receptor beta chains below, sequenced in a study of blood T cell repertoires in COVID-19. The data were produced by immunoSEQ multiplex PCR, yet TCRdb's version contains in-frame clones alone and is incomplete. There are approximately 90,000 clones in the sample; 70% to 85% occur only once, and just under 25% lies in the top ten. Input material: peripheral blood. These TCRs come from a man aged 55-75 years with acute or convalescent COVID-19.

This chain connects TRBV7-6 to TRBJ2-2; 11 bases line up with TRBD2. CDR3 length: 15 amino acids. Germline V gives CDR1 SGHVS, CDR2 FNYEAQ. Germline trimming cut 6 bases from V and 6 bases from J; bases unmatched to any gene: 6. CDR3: CASSRSGGAAGELFF. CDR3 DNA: TGTGCCAGCAGTCGTAGCGGGGGGGCCGCCGGGGAGCTGTTTTTT.

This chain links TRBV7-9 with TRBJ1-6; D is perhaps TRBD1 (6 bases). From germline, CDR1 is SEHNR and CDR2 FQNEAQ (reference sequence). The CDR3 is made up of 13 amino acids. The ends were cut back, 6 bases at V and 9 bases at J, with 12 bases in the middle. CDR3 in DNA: TGTGCCAGCAGTTCCTCAGGGGTTTCACCCCTCCACTTT. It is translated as CASSSSGVSPLHF.

CDR3 bases: TGTGCCAGCAGCTGGGGGACTAACTCCTACGAGCAGTACTTC. Protein sequence: CASSWGTNSYEQYF. The chain couples TRBV7-2 to TRBJ2-7, with TRBD2 matching 7 bases. The CDR3 is 14 amino acids. V shed 4 bases, J shed 0 bases, and the junction held 3 bases outside the gene matches. Germline lookup yields CDR1 SGHTA and CDR2 FQGNSA.

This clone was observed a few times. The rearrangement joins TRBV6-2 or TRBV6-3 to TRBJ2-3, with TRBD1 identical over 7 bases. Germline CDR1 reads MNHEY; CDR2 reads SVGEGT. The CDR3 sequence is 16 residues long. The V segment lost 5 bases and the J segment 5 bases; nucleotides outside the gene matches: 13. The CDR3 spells CASSNPGQFFLDTQYF. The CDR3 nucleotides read TGTGCCAGCAGTAATCCGGGACAGTTTTTTCTAGATACGCAGTATTTT.

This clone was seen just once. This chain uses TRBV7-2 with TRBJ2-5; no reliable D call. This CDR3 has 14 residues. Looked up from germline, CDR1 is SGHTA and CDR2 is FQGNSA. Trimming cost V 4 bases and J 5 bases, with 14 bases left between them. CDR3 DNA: TGTGCCAGCAGCTCAACCCTACTAACTGAGACCCAGTACTTC. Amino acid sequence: CASSSTLLTETQYF.

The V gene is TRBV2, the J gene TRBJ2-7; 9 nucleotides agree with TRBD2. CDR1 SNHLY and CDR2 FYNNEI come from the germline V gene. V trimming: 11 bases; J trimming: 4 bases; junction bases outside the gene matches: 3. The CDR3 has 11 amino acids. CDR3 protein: CAAGGAYEQYF. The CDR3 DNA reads TGTGCCGCGGGGGGGGCATACGAGCAGTACTTC. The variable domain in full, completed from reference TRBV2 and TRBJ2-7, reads EPEVTQTPSHQVTQMGQEVILRCVPISNHLYFYWYRQILGQKVEFLVSFYNNEISEKSEIFDDQFSVERPDGSNFTLKIRSTKLEDSAMYFCAAGGAYEQYFGPGTRLTVT.

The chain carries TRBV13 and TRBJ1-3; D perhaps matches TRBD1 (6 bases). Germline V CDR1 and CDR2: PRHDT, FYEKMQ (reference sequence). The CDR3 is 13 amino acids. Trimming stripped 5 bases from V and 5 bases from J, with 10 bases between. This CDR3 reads CASSRQARNTIYF. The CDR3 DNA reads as TGTGCCAGCAGCCGACAGGCACGAAACACCATATATTTT.

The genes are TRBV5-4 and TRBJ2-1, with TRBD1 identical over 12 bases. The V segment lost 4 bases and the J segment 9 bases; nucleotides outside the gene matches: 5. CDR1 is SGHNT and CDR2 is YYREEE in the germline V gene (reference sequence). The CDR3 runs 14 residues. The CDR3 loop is CASSRGTGGSEQFF. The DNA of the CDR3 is TGTGCCAGCAGCCGCGGGACAGGGGGCTCTGAGCAGTTCTTC.

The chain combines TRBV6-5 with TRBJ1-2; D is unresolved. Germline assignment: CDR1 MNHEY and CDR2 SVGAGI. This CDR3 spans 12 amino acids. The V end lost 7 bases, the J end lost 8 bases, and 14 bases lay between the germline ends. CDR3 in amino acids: CASNAGSSGYTF. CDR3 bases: TGTGCCAGCAATGCGGGGTCGTCCGGCTACACCTTC.

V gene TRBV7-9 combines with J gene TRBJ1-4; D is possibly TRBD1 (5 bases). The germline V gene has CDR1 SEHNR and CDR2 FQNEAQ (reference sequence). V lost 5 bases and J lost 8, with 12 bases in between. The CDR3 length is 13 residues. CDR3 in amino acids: CASSRGGPEKLFF. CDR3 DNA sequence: TGTGCCAGCAGCCGCGGGGGTCCAGAAAAACTGTTTTTT.

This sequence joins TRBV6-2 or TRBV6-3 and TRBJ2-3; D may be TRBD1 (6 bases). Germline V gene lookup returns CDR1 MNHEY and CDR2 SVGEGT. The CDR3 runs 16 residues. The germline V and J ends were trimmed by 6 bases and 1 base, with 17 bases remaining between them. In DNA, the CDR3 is TGTGCCAGCAGCTTCGCAGGGGTGGGAGGCACAGATACGCAGTATTTT. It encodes CASSFAGVGGTDTQYF.

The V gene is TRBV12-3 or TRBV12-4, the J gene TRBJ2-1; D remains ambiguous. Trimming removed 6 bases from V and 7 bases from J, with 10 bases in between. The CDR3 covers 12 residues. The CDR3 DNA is TGTGCCAGCAGCGCCTCGGGTAATGAGCAGTTCTTC. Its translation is CASSASGNEQFF.

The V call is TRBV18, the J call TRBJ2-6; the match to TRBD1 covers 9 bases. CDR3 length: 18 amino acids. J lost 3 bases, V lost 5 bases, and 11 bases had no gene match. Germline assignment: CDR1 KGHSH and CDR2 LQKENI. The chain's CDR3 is CASSALGQGVFGANVLTF. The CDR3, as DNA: TGTGCCAGCTCAGCACTGGGACAGGGTGTCTTTGGGGCCAACGTCCTGACTTTC.

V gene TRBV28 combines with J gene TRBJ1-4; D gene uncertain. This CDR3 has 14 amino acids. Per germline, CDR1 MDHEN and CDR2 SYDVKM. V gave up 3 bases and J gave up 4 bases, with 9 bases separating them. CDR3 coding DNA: TGTGCCAGCAGTTTGAGGCGGTTTAATGAAAAACTGTTTTTT. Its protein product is CASSLRRFNEKLFF.

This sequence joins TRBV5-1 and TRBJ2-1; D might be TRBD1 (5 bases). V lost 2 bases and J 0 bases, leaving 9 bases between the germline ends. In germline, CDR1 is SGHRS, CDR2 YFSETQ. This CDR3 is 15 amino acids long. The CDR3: CASSLGRDSYNEQFF. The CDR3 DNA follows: TGCGCCAGCAGCTTAGGCAGGGACTCCTACAATGAGCAGTTCTTC.

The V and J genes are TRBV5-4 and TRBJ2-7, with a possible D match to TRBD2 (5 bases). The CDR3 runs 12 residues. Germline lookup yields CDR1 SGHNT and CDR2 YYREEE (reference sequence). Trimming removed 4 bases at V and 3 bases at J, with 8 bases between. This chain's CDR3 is CASSPGNYEQYF. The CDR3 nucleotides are TGTGCCAGCAGCCCCGGGAACTACGAGCAGTACTTC.

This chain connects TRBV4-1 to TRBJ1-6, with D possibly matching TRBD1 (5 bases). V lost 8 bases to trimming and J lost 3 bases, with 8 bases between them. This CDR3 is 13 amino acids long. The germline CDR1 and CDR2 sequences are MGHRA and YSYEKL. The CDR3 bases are TGCGCCAGCGGGGGGGGCTATAATTCACCCCTCCACTTT. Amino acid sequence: CASGGGYNSPLHF.

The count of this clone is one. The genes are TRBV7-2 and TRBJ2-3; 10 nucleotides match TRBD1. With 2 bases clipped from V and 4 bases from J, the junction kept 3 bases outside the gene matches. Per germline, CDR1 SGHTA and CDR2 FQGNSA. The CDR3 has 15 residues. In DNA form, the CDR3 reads TGTGCCAGCAGCTTAATGGGACAGGGGCCAGATACGCAGTATTTT. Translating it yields CASSLMGQGPDTQYF.

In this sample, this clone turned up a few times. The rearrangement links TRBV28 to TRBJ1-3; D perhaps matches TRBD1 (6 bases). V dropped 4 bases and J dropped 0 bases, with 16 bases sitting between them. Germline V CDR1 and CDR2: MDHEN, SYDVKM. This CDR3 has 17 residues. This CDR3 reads CASSSSVGAVSGNTIYF. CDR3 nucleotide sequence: TGTGCCAGCAGTTCCTCCGTGGGGGCCGTCTCTGGAAACACCATATATTTT.

This CDR3 reads CASKGQGDHYEQYF. Here the CDR3 DNA reads TGCGCCAGCAAGGGACAGGGTGACCACTACGAGCAGTACTTC. The chain couples TRBV10-2 to TRBJ2-7, with TRBD1 matching 9 bases. The CDR3 length is 14 residues. Unmatched junction bases numbered 7, after V lost 7 bases and J lost 3 bases. Per germline, CDR1 WSHSY and CDR2 SAAADI.

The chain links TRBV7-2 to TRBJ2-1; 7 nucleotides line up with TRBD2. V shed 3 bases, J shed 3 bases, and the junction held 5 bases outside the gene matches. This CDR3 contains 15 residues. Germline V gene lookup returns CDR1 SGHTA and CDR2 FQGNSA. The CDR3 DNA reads TGTGCCAGCAGCTTGGGGGGGGACCGCTACAATGAGCAGTTCTTC. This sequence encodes CASSLGGDRYNEQFF.

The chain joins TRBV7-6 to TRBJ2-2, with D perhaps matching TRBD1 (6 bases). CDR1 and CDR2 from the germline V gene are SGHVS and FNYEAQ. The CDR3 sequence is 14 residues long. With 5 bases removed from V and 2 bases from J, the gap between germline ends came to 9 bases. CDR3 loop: CASSRTANTGELFF. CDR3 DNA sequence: TGTGCCAGCAGCCGGACAGCTAACACCGGGGAGCTGTTTTTT.

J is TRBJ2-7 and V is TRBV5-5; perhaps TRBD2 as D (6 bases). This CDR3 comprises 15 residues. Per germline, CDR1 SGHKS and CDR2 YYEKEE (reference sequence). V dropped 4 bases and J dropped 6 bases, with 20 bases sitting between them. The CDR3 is CASSRGTREGLEQYF. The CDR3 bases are TGTGCCAGCAGCCGGGGGACCAGGGAAGGTCTCGAGCAGTACTTC.

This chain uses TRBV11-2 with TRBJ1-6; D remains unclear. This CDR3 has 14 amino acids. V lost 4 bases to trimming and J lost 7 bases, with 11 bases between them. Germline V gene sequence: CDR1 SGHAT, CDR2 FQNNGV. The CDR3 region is CASSSIPGNSPLHF. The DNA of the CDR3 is TGTGCCAGCAGCTCTATTCCCGGGAATTCACCCCTCCACTTT.

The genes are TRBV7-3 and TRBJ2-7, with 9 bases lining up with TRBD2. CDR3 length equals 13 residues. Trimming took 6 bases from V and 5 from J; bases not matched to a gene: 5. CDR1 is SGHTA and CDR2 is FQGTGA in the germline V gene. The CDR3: CASRSGTSNEQYF. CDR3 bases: TGTGCCAGCAGGTCCGGGACTAGCAACGAGCAGTACTTC. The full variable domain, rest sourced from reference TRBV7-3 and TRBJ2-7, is GAGVSQTPSNKVTEKGKYVELRCDPISGHTALYWYRQSLGQGPEFLIYFQGTGAADDSGLPNDRFFAVRPEGSVSTLKIQRTERGDSAVYLCASRSGTSNEQYFGPGTRLTVT.

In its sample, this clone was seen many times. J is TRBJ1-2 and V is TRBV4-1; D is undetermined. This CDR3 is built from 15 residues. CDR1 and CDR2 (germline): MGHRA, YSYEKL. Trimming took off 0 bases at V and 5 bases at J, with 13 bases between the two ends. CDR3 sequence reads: CASSQEANPGYGYTF. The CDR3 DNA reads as TGCGCCAGCAGCCAAGAAGCAAACCCTGGTTATGGCTACACCTTC.

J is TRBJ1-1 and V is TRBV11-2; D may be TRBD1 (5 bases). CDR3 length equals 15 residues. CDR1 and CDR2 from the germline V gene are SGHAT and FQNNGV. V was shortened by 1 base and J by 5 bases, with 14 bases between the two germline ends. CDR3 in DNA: TGTGCCAGCAGCTTAGCCCAGGGAGGGCGGACTGAAGCTTTCTTT. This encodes CASSLAQGGRTEAFF.

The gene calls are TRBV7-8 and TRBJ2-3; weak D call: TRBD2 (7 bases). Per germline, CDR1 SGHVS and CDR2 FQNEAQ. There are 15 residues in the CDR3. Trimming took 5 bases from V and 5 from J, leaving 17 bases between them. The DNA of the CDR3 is TGTGCCAGCAGCCGCGGTGGGGGGGCTTTAGATACGCAGTATTTT. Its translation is CASSRGGGALDTQYF.

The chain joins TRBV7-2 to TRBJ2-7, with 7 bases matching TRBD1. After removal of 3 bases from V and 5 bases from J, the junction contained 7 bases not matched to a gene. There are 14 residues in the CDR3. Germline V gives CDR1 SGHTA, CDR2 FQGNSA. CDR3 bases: TGTGCCAGCAGCTTCCCGACAGGGTCTGACGAGCAGTACTTC. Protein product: CASSFPTGSDEQYF.

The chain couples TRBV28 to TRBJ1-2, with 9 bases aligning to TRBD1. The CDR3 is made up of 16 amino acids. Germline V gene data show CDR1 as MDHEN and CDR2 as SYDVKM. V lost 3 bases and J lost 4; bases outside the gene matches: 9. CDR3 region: CASSLGRGQGFYGYTF. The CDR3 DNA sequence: TGTGCCAGCAGTTTGGGTAGGGGACAGGGCTTCTATGGCTACACCTTC.

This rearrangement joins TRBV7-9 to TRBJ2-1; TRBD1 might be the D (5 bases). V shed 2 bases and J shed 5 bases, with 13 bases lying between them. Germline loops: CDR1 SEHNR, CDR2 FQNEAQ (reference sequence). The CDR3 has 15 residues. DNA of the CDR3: TGTGCCAGCAGCTTACACCAGGGTGTTAACAATGAGCAGTTCTTC. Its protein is CASSLHQGVNNEQFF.